The 21 T cell receptor beta chains presented below share a single source sample, sequenced in a study of blood T cells in healthy people across ages. Together with a sample-barcoded 5' primer, a J-beta primer mix was included in a second PCR lasting about 7 to 12 cycles. TCRdb independently ran MiXCR on the 5' RACE reads; one entry per CDR3 protein. Of about 930,000 distinct CDR3 sequences listed, approximately 32% are singletons. These same data were also listed under a study on T cells of mothers and their children.

Sequencing was performed on blood. The source of these receptors is a woman aged 40-49 years in good health.

As concerns this clonotype: Compared with germline, one end of the junction differs, possibly owing to a read error. This chain links TRBV7-2 with TRBJ2-1, with 9 bases matching TRBD2. The CDR3 sequence is 15 residues long. CDR1 is SGHTA and CDR2 is FQGNSA in the germline V gene. The CDR3 DNA sequence: TGTGCCGGCAGCCAACCGGGACTAGCTTACAATGAGCAGTTCTTC. It codes for CAGSQPGLAYNEQFF.

This clonotype was counted at least ten times. This chain links TRBV28 with TRBJ2-5; a possible D gene is TRBD1 (5 bases). The V gene lost 6 bases and the J gene lost 2 bases, with 10 bases spanning the gap. This CDR3 has 13 residues. Germline V gives CDR1 MDHEN, CDR2 SYDVKM. CDR3: CASSNRLQETQYF. The CDR3 DNA reads TGTGCCAGCAGCAACAGGTTACAAGAGACCCAGTACTTC.

This clonotype was recorded many times. The chain carries TRBV9 and TRBJ1-2, with D unresolved. Germline loops: CDR1 SGDLS, CDR2 YYNGEE. V was trimmed by 0 bases and J by 4 bases, leaving 4 bases between them. The CDR3 loop spans 12 amino acids. CDR3 nucleotides: TGTGCCAGCAGCGTAGAGGGCTATGGCTACACCTTC. Residues: CASSVEGYGYTF. Complete variable domain (other parts from reference TRBV9 and TRBJ1-2): DSGVTQTPKHLITATGQRVTLRCSPRSGDLSVYWYQQSLDQGLQFLIQYYNGEERAKGNILERFSAQQFPDLHSELNLSSLELGDSALYFCASSVEGYGYTFGSGTRLTVV.

The chain has TRBV27 and TRBJ2-3; no reliable D call. Trimming took off 6 bases at V and 2 bases at J, with 6 bases between the two ends. This CDR3 has 12 amino acids. Per germline, CDR1 MNHEY and CDR2 SMNVEV (reference sequence). The CDR3 protein is CASSGLTDTQYF. Written as DNA, the CDR3 is TGTGCCAGCAGCGGGCTCACAGATACGCAGTATTTT.

The CDR3, as DNA: TGCAGTGCTAGAGATTATGACAGGGGGCCTTTCGAAGAGACCCAGTACTTC. Amino acids: CSARDYDRGPFEETQYF. V and J are TRBV20-1 and TRBJ2-5; 10 bases agree with TRBD1. Trimming at V came to 0 bases and at J to 3 bases, leaving 10 bases not matched to a gene. This CDR3 region has 17 residues. Germline V lookup: CDR1 DFQATT, CDR2 SNEGSKA (reference sequence).

This clonotype came up a few times. The V and J genes are TRBV28 and TRBJ2-3; 7 nucleotides align to TRBD2. V dropped 2 bases and J dropped 5; count of bases not matched to a gene: 4. This CDR3 is 14 amino acids long. Germline loops: CDR1 MDHEN, CDR2 SYDVKM. The CDR3 DNA reads as TGTGCCAGCAGTTTAGGGGGGGTTGGAGATACGCAGTATTTT. Residues: CASSLGGVGDTQYF.

This clonotype was observed many times. The chain links TRBV9 to TRBJ2-3; possible D gene TRBD2, 6 bases. The ends were cut back, 2 bases at V and 0 bases at J, with 13 bases in the middle. The CDR3 sequence is 16 residues long. From germline, CDR1 is SGDLS and CDR2 YYNGEE. The CDR3 here is CASSVTERASTDTQYF. In DNA, the CDR3 is TGTGCCAGCAGCGTTACGGAGCGGGCTAGCACAGATACGCAGTATTTT. Supplemented by reference TRBV9 and TRBJ2-3, the full variable domain reads DSGVTQTPKHLITATGQRVTLRCSPRSGDLSVYWYQQSLDQGLQFLIQYYNGEERAKGNILERFSAQQFPDLHSELNLSSLELGDSALYFCASSVTERASTDTQYFGPGTRLTVL.

The rearrangement uses TRBV5-1 and TRBJ1-2; D not resolved. Germline-derived CDR1 and CDR2 are SGHRS and YFSETQ. The ends were cut back, 1 base at V and 0 bases at J, with 7 bases in the middle. The CDR3 has 14 amino acids. CDR3 protein: CASSLSRTNYGYTF. The CDR3, as DNA: TGCGCCAGCAGCTTGTCTAGGACTAACTATGGCTACACCTTC.

V and J are TRBV20-1 and TRBJ2-5; D is possibly TRBD2 (7 bases). Germline V CDR1 and CDR2: DFQATT, SNEGSKA (reference sequence). CDR3 size: 15 residues. V lost 6 bases to trimming and J lost 4 bases, with 21 bases between them. The chain's CDR3 is CSALRGGGGGETQYF. The DNA for the CDR3 is TGCAGTGCCCTGAGGGGAGGGGGGGGCGGAGAGACCCAGTACTTC.

This clonotype came up a few times. A much bigger clone sits one base away, suggesting this may be a read error. This chain links TRBV6-1 with TRBJ2-6; 7 bases fit TRBD1. Per the germline V gene, CDR1 is MNHNS and CDR2 is SASEGT. CDR3 size: 17 residues. CDR3 nucleotides: TGTGCCAGCAGTGGGACAGGTACCATCTCTGGGGCCAACGCCCTGACTTTC. Translated: CASSGTGTISGANALTF.

Only a few counts were recorded for this clonotype. A much larger clone is a single base away; this may be a read error. V is TRBV18 and J is TRBJ2-4; 10 nucleotides line up with TRBD2. CDR1 and CDR2 from the germline V gene are KGHSH and LQKENI. With V trimmed by 2 bases and J by 13 bases, 11 bases remained unmatched. The CDR3 spans 15 residues. This CDR3 reads CASSPDSGGRNEQYF. CDR3 bases: TGTGCCAGCTCACCAGATAGCGGGGGGCGGAATGAGCAGTACTTC.

This clonotype showed up just a few times. This chain uses TRBV5-1 with TRBJ2-1, with 7 bases matching TRBD2. The V and J ends lost 1 base and 3 bases, in that order; junction bases with no gene match: 7. The germline gives CDR1 SGHRS, CDR2 YFSETQ. This CDR3 contains 16 residues. The CDR3, as DNA: TGCGCCAGCAGCTTGCTAGACGGGGGGAGCTACAATGAGCAGTTCTTC. Its translation is CASSLLDGGSYNEQFF.

CDR3 sequence (DNA): TGTGCCAGCAGCATCACGGCAGATACGCAGTATTTT. Translated: CASSITADTQYF. This sequence joins TRBV7-2 and TRBJ2-3; no definite D call. The CDR3 runs 12 residues. The V end lost 5 bases, the J end lost 4 bases, and 7 bases lay between the germline ends. The germline CDR1 and CDR2 sequences are SGHTA and FQGNSA. Full variable domain (rest looked up from reference TRBV7-2 and TRBJ2-3): GAGVSQSPSNKVTEKGKDVELRCDPISGHTALYWYRQSLGQGLEFLIYFQGNSAPDKSGLPSDRFSAERTGGSVSTLTIQRTQQEDSAVYLCASSITADTQYFGPGTRLTVL.

The sample holds many counts of this clonotype. V and J are TRBV20-1 and TRBJ2-7, with a possible D match to TRBD1 (6 bases). V lost 3 bases, J lost 6 bases, and 12 bases lay in between. Germline lookup yields CDR1 DFQATT and CDR2 SNEGSKA (reference sequence). This CDR3 has 12 residues. CDR3 nucleotide sequence: TGCAGTGCTAGCTTGCAGGGGCTCGAGCAGTACTTC. It codes for CSASLQGLEQYF.

This clonotype was found a few times. The rearrangement links TRBV7-2 to TRBJ1-2; D is possibly TRBD1 (6 bases). V was pared by 1 base and J by 6 bases, with 12 bases between. The CDR3 has 14 amino acids. Germline V lookup: CDR1 SGHTA, CDR2 FQGNSA. CDR3 sequence: CASSLEVDSHGYTF. The CDR3 DNA reads as TGTGCCAGCAGCTTAGAGGTGGACAGCCATGGCTACACCTTC.

The chain combines TRBV5-1 with TRBJ2-7; D is perhaps TRBD2 (7 bases). Trimming took 6 bases from V and 12 from J, leaving 31 bases between them. The CDR3 is 16 amino acids. The germline V gene has CDR1 SGHRS and CDR2 YFSETQ. The chain's CDR3 is CASNLGGAPGEETRYF. In DNA form, the CDR3 reads TGCGCCAGCAACCTGGGGGGGGCCCCGGGAGAAGAGACCCGGTACTTC.

This clonotype was recorded a few times. The chain has TRBV5-1 and TRBJ2-5; D is perhaps TRBD2 (5 bases). The assigned J gene may be wrong: the sequence end matches TRBJ2-1 better. The CDR3 totals 14 residues. CDR1 and CDR2 from the germline V gene are SGHRS and YFSETQ. The CDR3 DNA reads as TGCGCCAGCAGCTTATTCGACTACCAAGAGACCCAGTTCTTC. It specifies CASSLFDYQETQFF.

The DNA for the CDR3 is TGTGCCAGCAGCGCCTCCACGGGCAATCAGCCCCAGCATTTT. Its translation: CASSASTGNQPQHF. V usage is TRBV7-2 and J usage is TRBJ1-5; D unclear. The CDR3 runs to 14 residues. Germline values: CDR1 SGHTA, CDR2 FQGNSA. V lost 5 bases, J lost 2 bases, and 10 bases lay in between.

The V call is TRBV7-2, the J call TRBJ2-5; no definite D call. The V gene lost 2 bases and the J gene lost 8 bases, with 9 bases spanning the gap. The CDR3 runs to 12 residues. Per germline, CDR1 SGHTA and CDR2 FQGNSA. The CDR3 here is CASSLTLQTQYF. In DNA form, the CDR3 reads TGTGCCAGCAGCTTAACCCTGCAAACCCAGTACTTC. The full variable domain, with the rest looked up from reference TRBV7-2 and TRBJ2-5, is GAGVSQSPSNKVTEKGKDVELRCDPISGHTALYWYRQSLGQGLEFLIYFQGNSAPDKSGLPSDRFSAERTGGSVSTLTIQRTQQEDSAVYLCASSLTLQTQYFGPGTRLLVL.

This clonotype was counted only a few times. The chain is built from TRBV11-2 and TRBJ2-5; tentative D call: TRBD1 (5 bases). The CDR3 is 13 amino acids. Germline-derived CDR1 and CDR2 are SGHAT and FQNNGV. Trimming shortened V by 4 bases and J by 3 bases, and 9 bases separated the two germline ends. The CDR3 is CASSSGSKETQYF. The CDR3 DNA follows: TGTGCCAGCAGCTCAGGGTCCAAAGAGACCCAGTACTTC.

The chain is built from TRBV2 and TRBJ2-1; possible D gene TRBD1, 6 bases. The germline gives CDR1 SNHLY, CDR2 FYNNEI. The CDR3 spans 15 residues. Trimming pared 6 bases from V and 2 bases from J, leaving 14 bases between. The CDR3 sequence: CASRKTGFTYNEQFF. CDR3 bases: TGTGCCAGCAGAAAAACAGGGTTTACCTACAATGAGCAGTTCTTC.